This is a list of T cell receptor beta chains from one sample in a study of blood T cell repertoires in COVID-19. TCRdb's table, derived via immunoSEQ multiplex PCR, lists solely in-frame clones and lacks some. The table records about 400,000 clones, around nine tenths of them present only once. Sequencing was carried out using peripheral blood. The receptors here all came from a woman aged 55 to 70 with COVID-19, enrolled during active disease. Both conserved end residues are trimmed from each CDR3. Each record gives: CDR3 protein, J gene, CDR3 length, V gene.

ASSQGAAAGNTIY	TRBJ1-3	13	TRBV4-1
ASSPMRETQY	TRBJ2-5	10	TRBV28
ASSLTGGTLNQPQH	TRBJ1-5	14	TRBV2
ASSSLAGFYNEQF	TRBJ2-1	13	TRBV5-6
ASSYGSNQPQH	TRBJ1-5	11	TRBV27
ASSLVPAAGVGEKLF	TRBJ1-4	15	TRBV11-2
ASSGRGLITDTQY	TRBJ2-3	13	TRBV9
ASSSQRTANQPQH	TRBJ1-5	13	TRBV6-5
ATSSRTGELF	TRBJ2-2	10	TRBV24-1
ASSLSMGYNQPQH	TRBJ1-5	13	TRBV27
ASSPAGTENEKLF	TRBJ1-4	13	TRBV18
ASRQGLYEQY	TRBJ2-7	10	TRBV2
ASSATGTTEAF	TRBJ1-1	11	TRBV9
ASSYSNWGPNYGYT	TRBJ1-2	14	TRBV6-2/TRBV6-3
ASRLKAGRAAANYGYT	TRBJ1-2	16	TRBV7-3
ASSEVGATDTQY	TRBJ2-3	12	TRBV2
ASTTPGIGYT	TRBJ1-2	10	TRBV28
ASSLKGGTEAF	TRBJ1-1	11	TRBV5-1
ASSLAGQVEEQY	TRBJ2-7	12	TRBV7-9
ASSELVGPYTEAF	TRBJ1-1	13	TRBV25-1
ASSYSGSGRAEQY	TRBJ2-7	13	TRBV6-5
ASSQEWGGGEQY	TRBJ2-7	12	TRBV14
ASSLGHGTSGGTDTQY	TRBJ2-3	16	TRBV7-3